Described below is a single T cell receptor (beta chain) sequence and its context. Its antigen remains unknown. These data are taken from a study of graft-versus-host responses after intestinal transplantation. About the research overall: Recipients underwent multivisceral, liver-intestinal, or isolated intestinal transplants. Anti-thymocyte globulin induction, then tacrolimus and steroids for around 3 years, went to all recipients. Findings and caveats of the study: Declining HvG levels early post-transplant were linked to peak circulating GvH clone levels. Recipient marrow harbored GvH clones, some of which surfaced first in ileum or blood.

Here immunoSEQ multiplex PCR was the method, and the copy in TCRdb shows in-frame clones only, minus some. The sample contains roughly 51,000 clones, about 90% of which appear only once. Material: unstimulated CD4+ T cells sorted from spleen or lymph node cells, obtained before transplant. This receptor was obtained from a human donor who was the organ donor for an intestinal transplant.

CDR3 region: CASSYGGENYEQYF. The CDR3 DNA is TGTGCCAGCAGTTACGGGGGGGAAAACTACGAGCAGTACTTC. The chain links TRBV6-5 to TRBJ2-7, with 7 bases matching TRBD2. The CDR3 runs to 14 residues. The germline CDR1 and CDR2 sequences are MNHEY and SVGAGI. Trimming at V came to 2 bases and at J to 3 bases, leaving 4 bases not matched to a gene.